Included here is one TCR beta chain sequence, with context. Its antigen remains unknown. Use of 60 Vbeta and 13 Jbeta primers characterized the PCR. Produced via immunoSEQ multiplex PCR; TCRdb's table is partial and in-frame only. The table lists about 140,000 clones, over 75% of them singletons, with around 2.4% in the top ten. The data were obtained in a study of cytomegalovirus exposure and HLA in healthy donors. Findings and limits, study-wide: High sensitivity and specificity were reportedly achieved when the classifier diagnosed cytomegalovirus status. Donors belonging to an Asian-associated ancestry cluster reportedly showed fewer N-insertions in productive TCRs than the approximately 690-donor mean, according to what a later analysis found.

Looked up from germline, CDR1 is SGHVS and CDR2 is FQNEAQ. The CDR3 is 15 amino acids. With V trimmed by 4 bases and J by 4 bases, 4 bases remained unmatched. Input material: PBMCs. The TCR comes from a man in his fifties or sixties in good health and CMV-seronegative. The rearrangement links TRBV7-8 to TRBJ2-1; 10 bases are shared with TRBD2. As DNA, the CDR3 is TGTGCCAGCAGCTGGGCTAGCGGGAGTTACAATGAGCAGTTCTTC. Translation gives CASSWASGSYNEQFF.